A single T cell receptor (beta chain) is shown here with its context. V gave up 6 bases and J gave up 8 bases; unmatched junction bases: 13. CDR3 length equals 15 residues. Germline CDR1 reads MNHEY; CDR2 reads SVGAGI. This sample is part of a study of blood T cell repertoires in COVID-19. TCRdb's table, derived via immunoSEQ multiplex PCR, lists solely in-frame clones and lacks some. The profile shows more than 100,000 clones, about 80% of them singletons. This TCR derives from a woman aged 45-65 years with acute or convalescent COVID-19. The chain recombines TRBV6-5 with TRBJ2-3; TRBD1 matches 8 bases. Material: peripheral blood. CDR3 loop: CASRDRTGKGSTQYF. CDR3 nucleotides: TGTGCCAGCAGGGATCGGACAGGGAAAGGGAGTACGCAGTATTTT.